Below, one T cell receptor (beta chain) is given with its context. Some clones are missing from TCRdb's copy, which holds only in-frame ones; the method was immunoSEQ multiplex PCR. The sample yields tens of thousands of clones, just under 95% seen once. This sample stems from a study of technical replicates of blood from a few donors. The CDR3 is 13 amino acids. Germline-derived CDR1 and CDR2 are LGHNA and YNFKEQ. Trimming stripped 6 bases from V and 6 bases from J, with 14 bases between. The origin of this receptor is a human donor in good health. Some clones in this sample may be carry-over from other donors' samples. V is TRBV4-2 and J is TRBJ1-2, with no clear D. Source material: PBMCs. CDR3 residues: CASRESGSNGYTF. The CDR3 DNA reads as TGTGCCAGCAGAGAGTCGGGGTCGAATGGCTACACCTTC.